This T cell receptor beta chain was captured in a study of shared T cell receptors in the human thymus. Measured with immunoSEQ multiplex PCR; TCRdb has only the in-frame clones, and not every one. The repertoire holds approximately 580,000 clones, with around 82% as singletons. The J segment lost 9 bases and the V segment lost 7 bases, leaving 13 bases of the junction unmatched. This CDR3 has 15 residues. The germline CDR1 and CDR2 sequences are MDHEN and SYDVKM. These same records also appear under a second study, on human thymus T cells.

The sample comprised thymocytes. The source of this sequence is a boy younger than two with a congenital heart defect. This chain links TRBV28 with TRBJ2-4; 9 bases are shared with TRBD2. In DNA form, the CDR3 reads TGTGCCAGCACCCCCGTGGCTAGCGGGATCGGCATTCAGTACTTC. Protein sequence: CASTPVASGIGIQYF.